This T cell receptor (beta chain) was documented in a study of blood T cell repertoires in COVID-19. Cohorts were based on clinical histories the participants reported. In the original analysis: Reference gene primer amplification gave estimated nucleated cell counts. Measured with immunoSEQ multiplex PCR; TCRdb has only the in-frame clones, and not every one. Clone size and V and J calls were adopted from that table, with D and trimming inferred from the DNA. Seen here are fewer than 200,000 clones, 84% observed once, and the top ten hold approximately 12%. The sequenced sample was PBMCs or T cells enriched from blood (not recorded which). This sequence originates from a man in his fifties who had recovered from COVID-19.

The CDR3 here is CASRRQGVSNYGYTF. The CDR3 coding sequence is TGTGCCAGCAGACGACAGGGCGTATCTAACTATGGCTACACCTTC. The gene calls are TRBV6-5 and TRBJ1-2, with 7 nucleotides matching TRBD1. The length of the CDR3 is 15 residues. Germline CDR1 is MNHEY and CDR2 is SVGAGI. V was clipped by 6 bases and J by 0 bases; unmatched bases: 7.